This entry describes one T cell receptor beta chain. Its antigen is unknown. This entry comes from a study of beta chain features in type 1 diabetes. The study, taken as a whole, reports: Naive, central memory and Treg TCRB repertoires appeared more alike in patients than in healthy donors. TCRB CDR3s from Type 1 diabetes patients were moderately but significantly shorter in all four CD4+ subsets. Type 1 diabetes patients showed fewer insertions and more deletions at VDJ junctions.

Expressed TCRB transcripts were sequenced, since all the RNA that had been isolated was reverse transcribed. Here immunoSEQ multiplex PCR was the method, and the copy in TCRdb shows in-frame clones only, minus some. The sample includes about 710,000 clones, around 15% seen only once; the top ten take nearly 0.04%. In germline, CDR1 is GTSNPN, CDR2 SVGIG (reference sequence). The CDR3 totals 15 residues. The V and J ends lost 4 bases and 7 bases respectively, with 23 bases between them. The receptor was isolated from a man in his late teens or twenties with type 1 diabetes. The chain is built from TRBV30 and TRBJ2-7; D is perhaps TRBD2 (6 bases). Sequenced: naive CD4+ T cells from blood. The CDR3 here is CAWTSGGGMSREQYF. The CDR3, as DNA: TGTGCCTGGACCTCTGGGGGAGGCATGTCAAGGGAGCAGTACTTC.